The clone carrying this T cell receptor beta chain was detected a few times. These data belong to a study of T-cell reconstitution after alpha-beta-depleted transplantation in children. A TCRbeta library incorporating unique molecular identifiers was prepared. From the PCR reads, TCRdb called clonotypes with MiXCR, one entry per CDR3 protein. The table shows approximately 400,000 distinct CDR3 sequences, with around 9.9% occurring only once. Sequencing used PBMCs from the stem cell graft donor, obtained from the stem cell graft. The sequence came from a human donor who donated a stem cell graft to a child with acute myeloid leukemia.

CDR3 residues: CASSAGEDYGYTF. CDR3 bases: TGTGCCAGCTCCGCAGGGGAGGACTATGGCTACACCTTC. The chain combines TRBV18 with TRBJ1-2; TRBD1 is a possible D gene (6 bases). CDR1 and CDR2 from the germline V gene are KGHSH and LQKENI. Trimming stripped 6 bases from V and 3 bases from J, with 11 bases between. This CDR3 region has 13 residues.